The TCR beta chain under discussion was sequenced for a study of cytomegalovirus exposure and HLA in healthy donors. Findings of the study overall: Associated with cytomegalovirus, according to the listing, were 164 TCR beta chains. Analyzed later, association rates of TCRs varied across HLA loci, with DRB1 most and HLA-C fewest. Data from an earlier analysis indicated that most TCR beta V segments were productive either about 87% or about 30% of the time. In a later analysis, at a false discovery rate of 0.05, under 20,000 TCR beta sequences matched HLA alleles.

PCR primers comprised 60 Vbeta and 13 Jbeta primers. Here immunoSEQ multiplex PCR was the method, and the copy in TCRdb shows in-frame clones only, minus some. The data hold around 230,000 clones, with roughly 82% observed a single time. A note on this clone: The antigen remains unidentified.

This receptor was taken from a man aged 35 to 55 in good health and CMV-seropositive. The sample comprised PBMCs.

This CDR3 reads CASSVSTGTSGNRPGTDTQYF. The CDR3 bases are TGTGCCAGCAGCGTTTCAACCGGGACTAGCGGGAATCGCCCCGGCACAGATACGCAGTATTTT. The chain uses TRBV9 and TRBJ2-3; 13 nucleotides match TRBD2. CDR1 SGDLS and CDR2 YYNGEE come from the germline V gene. The CDR3 covers 21 residues. V lost 2 bases and J lost 1; bases outside the gene matches: 16.